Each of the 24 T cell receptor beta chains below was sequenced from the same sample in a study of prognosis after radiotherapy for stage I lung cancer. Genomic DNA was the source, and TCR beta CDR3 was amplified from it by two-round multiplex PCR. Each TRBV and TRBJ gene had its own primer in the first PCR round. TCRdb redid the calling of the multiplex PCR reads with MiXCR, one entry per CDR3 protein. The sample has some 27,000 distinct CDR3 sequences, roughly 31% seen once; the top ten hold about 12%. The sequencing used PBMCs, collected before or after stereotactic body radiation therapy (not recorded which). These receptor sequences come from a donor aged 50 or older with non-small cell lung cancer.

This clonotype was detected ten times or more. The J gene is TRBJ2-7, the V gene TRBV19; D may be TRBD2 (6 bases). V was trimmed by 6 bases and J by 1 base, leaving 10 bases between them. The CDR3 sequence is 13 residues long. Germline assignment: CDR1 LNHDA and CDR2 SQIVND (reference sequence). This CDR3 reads CASSPDYSYEQYF. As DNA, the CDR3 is TGTGCCAGTAGCCCGGACTATTCCTACGAGCAGTACTTC.

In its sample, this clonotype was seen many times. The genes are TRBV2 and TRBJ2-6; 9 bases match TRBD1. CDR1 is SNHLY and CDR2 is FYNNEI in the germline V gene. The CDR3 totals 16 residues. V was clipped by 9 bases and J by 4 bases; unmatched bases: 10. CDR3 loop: CASEPGQGTGANVLTF. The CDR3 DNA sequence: TGTGCCAGTGAACCGGGACAGGGAACCGGGGCCAACGTCCTGACTTTC.

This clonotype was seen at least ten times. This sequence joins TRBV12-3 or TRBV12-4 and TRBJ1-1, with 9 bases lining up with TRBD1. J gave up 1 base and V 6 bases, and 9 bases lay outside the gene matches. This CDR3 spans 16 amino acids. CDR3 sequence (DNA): TGTGCCAGCAGGAGTACAGGGGGCCGTGAGAACACTGAAGCTTTCTTT. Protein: CASRSTGGRENTEAFF.

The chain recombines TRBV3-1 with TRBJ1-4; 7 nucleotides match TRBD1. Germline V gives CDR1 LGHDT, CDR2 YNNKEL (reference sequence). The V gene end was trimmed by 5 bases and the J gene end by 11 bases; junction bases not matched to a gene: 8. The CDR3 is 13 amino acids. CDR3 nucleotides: TGTGCCAGCAGCGCACAGGGGTTTGGTAAACTGTTTTTT. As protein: CASSAQGFGKLFF.

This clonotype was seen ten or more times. The CDR3 DNA reads TGTGCCTGGAGTAAAGGGACTAGCGGAAGCACAGATACGCAGTATTTT. Its translation is CAWSKGTSGSTDTQYF. This chain uses TRBV30 with TRBJ2-3, with 11 nucleotides matching TRBD2. CDR1 is GTSNPN and CDR2 is SVGIG in the germline V gene (reference sequence). V trimming: 2 bases; J trimming: 0 bases; junction bases outside the gene matches: 4. The length of the CDR3 is 16 residues.

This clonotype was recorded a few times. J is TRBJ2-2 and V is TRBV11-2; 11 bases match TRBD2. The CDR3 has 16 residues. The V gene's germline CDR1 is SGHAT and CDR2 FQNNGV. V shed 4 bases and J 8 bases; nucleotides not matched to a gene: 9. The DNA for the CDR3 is TGTGCCAGCAGCTCCCCGACTAGCGGGACAACAGGGGAGCTGTTTTTT. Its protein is CASSSPTSGTTGELFF.

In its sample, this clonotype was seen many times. CDR3 sequence: CASRLTGSGREQFF. The CDR3 coding sequence is TGTGCCAGCAGGTTGACGGGGTCAGGTCGCGAGCAGTTCTTC. V is TRBV28 and J is TRBJ2-1; possible D gene TRBD2, 5 bases. Deletions cut 6 bases from V and 10 bases from J, with 19 bases between. The CDR3 is made up of 14 amino acids. The germline V gene has CDR1 MDHEN and CDR2 SYDVKM.

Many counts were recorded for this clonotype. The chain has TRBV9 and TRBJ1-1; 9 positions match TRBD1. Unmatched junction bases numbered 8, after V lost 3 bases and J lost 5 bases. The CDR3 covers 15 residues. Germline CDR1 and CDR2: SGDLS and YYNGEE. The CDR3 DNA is TGTGCCAGCAGCGAGAACAGGGGGCTCGGAACTGAAGCTTTCTTT. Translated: CASSENRGLGTEAFF.

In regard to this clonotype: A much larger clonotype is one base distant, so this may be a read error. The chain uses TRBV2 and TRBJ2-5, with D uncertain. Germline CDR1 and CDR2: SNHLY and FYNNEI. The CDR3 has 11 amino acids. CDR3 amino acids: CASRQSETKYF. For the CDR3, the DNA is TGTGCCAGCAGGCAGTCAGAGACCAAGTACTTC. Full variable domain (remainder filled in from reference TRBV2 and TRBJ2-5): EPEVTQTPSHQVTQMGQEVILRCVPISNHLYFYWYRQILGQKVEFLVSFYNNEISEKSEIFDDQFSVERPDGSNFTLKIRSTKLEDSAMYFCASRQSETKYFGPGTRLLVL.

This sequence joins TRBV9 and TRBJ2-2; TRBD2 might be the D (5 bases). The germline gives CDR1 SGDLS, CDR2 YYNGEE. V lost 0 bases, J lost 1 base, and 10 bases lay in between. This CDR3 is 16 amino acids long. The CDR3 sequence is CASSVDGVGNTGELFF. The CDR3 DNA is TGTGCCAGCAGCGTAGACGGGGTGGGGAACACCGGGGAGCTGTTTTTT.

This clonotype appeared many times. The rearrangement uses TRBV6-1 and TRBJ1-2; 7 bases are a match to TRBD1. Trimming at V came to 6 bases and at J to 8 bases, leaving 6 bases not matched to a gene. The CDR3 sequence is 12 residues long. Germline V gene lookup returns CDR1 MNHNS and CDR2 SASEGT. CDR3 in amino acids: CASRRQGIGYTF. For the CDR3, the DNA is TGTGCCAGCAGAAGACAGGGAATAGGCTACACCTTC.

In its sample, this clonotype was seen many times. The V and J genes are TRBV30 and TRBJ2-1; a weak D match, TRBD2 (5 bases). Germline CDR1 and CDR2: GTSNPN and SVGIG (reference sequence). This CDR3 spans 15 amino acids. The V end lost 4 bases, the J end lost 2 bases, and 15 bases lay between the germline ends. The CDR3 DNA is TGTGCCTGGACCCGAGAGGGAGTAACCTACAATGAGCAGTTCTTC. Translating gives CAWTREGVTYNEQFF. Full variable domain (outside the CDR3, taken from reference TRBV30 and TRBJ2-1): SQTIHQWPATLVQPVGSPLSLECTVEGTSNPNLYWYRQAAGRGLQLLFYSVGIGQISSEVPQNLSASRPQDRQFILSSKKLLLSDSGFYLCAWTREGVTYNEQFFGPGTRLTVL.

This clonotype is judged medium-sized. The CDR3 here is CASKTTGDNGYTF. The CDR3 bases are TGTGCCAGCAAGACGACAGGGGACAATGGCTACACCTTC. V and J are TRBV27 and TRBJ1-2, with 8 bases matching TRBD1. This CDR3 comprises 13 residues. The ends lost 7 bases at V and 6 bases at J; junction bases unmatched: 7. Looked up from germline, CDR1 is MNHEY and CDR2 is SMNVEV (reference sequence).

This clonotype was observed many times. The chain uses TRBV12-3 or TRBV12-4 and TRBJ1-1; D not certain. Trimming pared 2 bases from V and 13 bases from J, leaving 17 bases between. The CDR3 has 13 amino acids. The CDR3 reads CASSLNVRSLSFF. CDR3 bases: TGTGCCAGCAGTTTAAACGTCAGGTCCTTAAGTTTCTTT.

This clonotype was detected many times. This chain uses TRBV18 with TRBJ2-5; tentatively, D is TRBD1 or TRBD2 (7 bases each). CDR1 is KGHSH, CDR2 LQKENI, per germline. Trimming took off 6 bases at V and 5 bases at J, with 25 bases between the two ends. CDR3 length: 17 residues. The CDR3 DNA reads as TGTGCCAGCTCTCCTCTACTCAGGGGGGGGGCTGGGGAGACCCAGTACTTC. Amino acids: CASSPLLRGGAGETQYF.

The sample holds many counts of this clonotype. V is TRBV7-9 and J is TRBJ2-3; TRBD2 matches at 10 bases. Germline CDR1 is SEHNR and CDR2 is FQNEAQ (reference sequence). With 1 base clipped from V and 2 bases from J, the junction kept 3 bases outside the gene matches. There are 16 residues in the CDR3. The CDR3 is CASSLELAGTTDTQYF. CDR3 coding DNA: TGTGCCAGCAGCTTAGAACTAGCGGGGACCACAGATACGCAGTATTTT.

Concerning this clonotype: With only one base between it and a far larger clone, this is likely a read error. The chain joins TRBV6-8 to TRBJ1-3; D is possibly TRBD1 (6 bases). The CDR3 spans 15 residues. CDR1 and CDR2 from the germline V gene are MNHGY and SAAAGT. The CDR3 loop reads CASSLQGYSGNTVYF. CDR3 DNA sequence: TGTGCCAGCAGCTTACAGGGATACTCTGGAAACACCGTATATTTT.

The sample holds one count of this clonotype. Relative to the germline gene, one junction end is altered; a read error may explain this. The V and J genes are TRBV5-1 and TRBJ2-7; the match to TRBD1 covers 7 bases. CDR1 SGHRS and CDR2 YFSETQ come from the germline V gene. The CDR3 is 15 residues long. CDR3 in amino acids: CASRTTGVSRYEKYF. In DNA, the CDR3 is TGCGCCAGCAGGACTACAGGGGTATCCCGCTACGAGAAGTACTTC.

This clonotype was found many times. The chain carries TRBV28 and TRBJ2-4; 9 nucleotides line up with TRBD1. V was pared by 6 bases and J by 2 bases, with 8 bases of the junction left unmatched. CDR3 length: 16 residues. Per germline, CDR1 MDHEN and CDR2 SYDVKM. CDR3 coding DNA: TGTGCCAGCAGAGGGCTACAGGGGGCTTCCAAAAACATTCAGTACTTC. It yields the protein CASRGLQGASKNIQYF.

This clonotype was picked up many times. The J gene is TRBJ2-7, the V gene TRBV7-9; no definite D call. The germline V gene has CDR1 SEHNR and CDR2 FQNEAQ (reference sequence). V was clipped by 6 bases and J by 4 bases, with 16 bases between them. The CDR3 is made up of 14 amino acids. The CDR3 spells CASRGWTDPYEQYF. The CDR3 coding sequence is TGTGCCAGCAGGGGTTGGACGGATCCTTACGAGCAGTACTTC.

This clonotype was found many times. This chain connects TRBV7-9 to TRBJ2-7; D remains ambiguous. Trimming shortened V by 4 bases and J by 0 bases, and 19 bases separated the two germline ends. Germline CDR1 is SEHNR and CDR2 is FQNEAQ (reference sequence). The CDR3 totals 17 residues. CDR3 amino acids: CASSSTSRRISSYEQYF. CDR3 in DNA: TGTGCCAGCAGCTCGACGTCCCGGCGAATAAGCTCCTACGAGCAGTACTTC.

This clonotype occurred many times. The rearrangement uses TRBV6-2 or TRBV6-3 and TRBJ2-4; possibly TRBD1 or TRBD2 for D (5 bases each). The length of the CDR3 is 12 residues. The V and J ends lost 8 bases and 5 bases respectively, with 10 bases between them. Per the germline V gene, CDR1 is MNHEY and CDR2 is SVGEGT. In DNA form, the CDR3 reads TGTGCCAGCGTCGGGGCAGAAAACATTCAGTACTTC. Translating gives CASVGAENIQYF.

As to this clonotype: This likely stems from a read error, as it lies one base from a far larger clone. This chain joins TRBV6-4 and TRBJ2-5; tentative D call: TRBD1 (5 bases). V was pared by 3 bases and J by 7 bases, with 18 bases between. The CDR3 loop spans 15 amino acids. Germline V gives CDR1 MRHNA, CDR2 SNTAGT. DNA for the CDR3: TGTGCCAGCAGTGAACACCCGACAGCTCCCTCGACCCAGTACTTC. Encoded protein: CASSEHPTAPSTQYF.

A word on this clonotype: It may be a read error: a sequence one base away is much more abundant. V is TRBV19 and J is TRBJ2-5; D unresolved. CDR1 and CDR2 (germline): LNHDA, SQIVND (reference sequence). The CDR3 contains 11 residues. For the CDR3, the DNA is TGTGCCAGTAGTATTCAAGATACCCAGTACTTC. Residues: CASSIQDTQYF.